This passage covers 17 T cell receptor beta chains from one sample sequenced in a study of blood T cell repertoires in COVID-19. Sequencing was performed with immunoSEQ multiplex PCR; in TCRdb, only in-frame clones are kept and a portion is missing. Here the sample spans more than 70,000 clones, 75% to 90% being singletons. The sample comprised peripheral blood. The receptors were gathered from a woman in her forties or fifties with active or convalescent COVID-19.

The chain carries TRBV27 and TRBJ1-2; 8 bases agree with TRBD1. The germline CDR1 and CDR2 sequences are MNHEY and SMNVEV (reference sequence). J was trimmed by 4 bases and V by 6 bases; bases with no gene match: 4. The CDR3 runs to 13 residues. The CDR3 reads CASRNRGSYGYTF. The CDR3 DNA sequence: TGTGCCAGCAGGAACAGGGGGAGCTATGGCTACACCTTC.

The chain combines TRBV2 with TRBJ2-2; 10 bases map to TRBD1. The CDR3 sequence is 14 residues long. Germline CDR1 is SNHLY and CDR2 is FYNNEI. V dropped 8 bases and J dropped 7; count of bases not matched to a gene: 7. The CDR3 here is CASGRQGAIGELFF. In nucleotides, the CDR3 is TGTGCCAGCGGTAGACAGGGGGCTATCGGGGAGCTGTTTTTT.

The chain couples TRBV4-1 to TRBJ1-1, with D possibly being TRBD1 (5 bases). V was pared by 1 base and J by 4 bases, with 10 bases between. The germline V gene has CDR1 MGHRA and CDR2 YSYEKL. CDR3 length: 14 residues. CDR3 sequence: CASSQVGAGTEAFF. CDR3 coding DNA: TGCGCCAGCAGCCAAGTAGGGGCAGGCACTGAAGCTTTCTTT.

The rearrangement uses TRBV5-6 and TRBJ2-1; 7 nucleotides align to TRBD2. The CDR3 consists of 16 residues. Germline V gene sequence: CDR1 SGHDT, CDR2 YYEEEE. V shed 1 base, J shed 3 bases, and the junction held 7 bases outside the gene matches. CDR3: CASSLRASGYYNEQFF. The CDR3 bases are TGTGCCAGCAGCTTGCGTGCTAGCGGTTACTACAATGAGCAGTTCTTC.

The chain's CDR3 is CASSSDLYTEAFF. CDR3 in DNA: TGTGCCAGCAGTTCCGACTTGTACACTGAAGCTTTCTTT. The V and J genes are TRBV6-5 and TRBJ1-1; D is undetermined. The CDR3 runs to 13 residues. CDR1 is MNHEY and CDR2 is SVGAGI in the germline V gene. V lost 4 bases and J lost 3, with 9 bases in between.

This chain joins TRBV29-1 and TRBJ1-4; 8 bases fit TRBD1. CDR3 size: 14 residues. V trimming: 6 bases; J trimming: 5 bases; junction bases outside the gene matches: 8. Germline CDR1 and CDR2: SQVTM and ANQGSEA. CDR3 DNA: TGCAGCGTGAAAGGGACAGGAGAGAATGAAAAACTGTTTTTT. Encoded protein: CSVKGTGENEKLFF.

The chain combines TRBV6-5 with TRBJ2-2; 11 bases are a match to TRBD2. This CDR3 is 16 amino acids long. CDR1 and CDR2 (germline): MNHEY, SVGAGI. V trimming: 3 bases; J trimming: 4 bases; junction bases outside the gene matches: 4. The CDR3 bases are TGTGCCAGCAGTTATCAACTAGCGGGGGCCACCGGGGAGCTGTTTTTT. The encoded protein is CASSYQLAGATGELFF.

J is TRBJ1-2 and V is TRBV6-1; 8 nucleotides match TRBD1. CDR1 and CDR2 from the germline V gene are MNHNS and SASEGT. V trimming: 2 bases; J trimming: 5 bases; junction bases outside the gene matches: 4. This CDR3 region has 14 residues. The CDR3 DNA follows: TGTGCCAGCAGTGAACCTGGACAGGGTTATGGCTACACCTTC. Encoded protein: CASSEPGQGYGYTF.

The chain uses TRBV9 and TRBJ2-2; 11 nucleotides align to TRBD2. Germline CDR1 and CDR2: SGDLS and YYNGEE. The CDR3 spans 15 residues. V lost 2 bases to trimming and J lost 9 bases; unmatched junction nucleotides: 6. The CDR3 reads CASSVSGGVMRELFF. For the CDR3, the DNA is TGTGCCAGCAGCGTTAGCGGGGGGGTGATGAGGGAGCTGTTTTTT.

J is TRBJ2-1 and V is TRBV9; TRBD1 matches at 8 bases. This CDR3 comprises 14 residues. Trimming removed 4 bases from V and 9 bases from J; junction bases left unmatched: 9. CDR1 is SGDLS, CDR2 YYNGEE, per germline. The CDR3 DNA reads TGTGCCAGCAGCCCAGGGGGCGCACTGAGTGAGCAGTTCTTC. This sequence encodes CASSPGGALSEQFF.

This sequence joins TRBV4-2 and TRBJ1-6; D unclear. Trimming took 0 bases from V and 11 from J, leaving 5 bases between them. The CDR3 spans 12 residues. Germline lookup yields CDR1 LGHNA and CDR2 YNFKEQ. This CDR3 reads CASSQDRAPLHF. The CDR3 nucleotides are TGTGCCAGCAGCCAAGATCGGGCACCCCTCCACTTT.

The V and J genes are TRBV18 and TRBJ2-7, with 8 bases that match TRBD1. Germline V gene lookup returns CDR1 KGHSH and CDR2 LQKENI. CDR3 size: 13 residues. The J segment lost 4 bases and the V segment lost 3 bases, leaving 2 bases of the junction unmatched. The CDR3 spells CASSPRGLYEQYF. The CDR3 region has the DNA TGTGCCAGCTCACCCAGGGGGCTATACGAGCAGTACTTC.

V and J are TRBV6-1 and TRBJ2-1; weak D call: TRBD1 (6 bases). Trimming removed 4 bases at V and 0 bases at J, with 13 bases between. CDR1 and CDR2 (germline): MNHNS, SASEGT. CDR3 length: 16 residues. The CDR3 protein is CASSGLRGSSYNEQFF. Here the CDR3 DNA reads TGTGCCAGCAGTGGATTGAGGGGGAGCTCCTACAATGAGCAGTTCTTC.

The DNA of the CDR3 is TGTGCCAGCAGCTCCCATTCCCGAGCGGGGCAAGAGACCCAGTACTTC. It is translated as CASSSHSRAGQETQYF. The chain carries TRBV13 and TRBJ2-5; 7 nucleotides agree with TRBD2. Trimming removed 4 bases from V and 2 bases from J; junction bases left unmatched: 10. Germline V CDR1 and CDR2: PRHDT, FYEKMQ (reference sequence). The CDR3 has 16 amino acids.

J is TRBJ2-5 and V is TRBV18; D gene uncertain. The germline CDR1 and CDR2 sequences are KGHSH and LQKENI. This CDR3 region has 13 residues. V shed 6 bases and J shed 6 bases, with 14 bases lying between them. CDR3 DNA: TGTGCCAGCTCCCTTGACCAGGAAAAGACCCAGTACTTC. This codes for CASSLDQEKTQYF.

The chain couples TRBV5-1 to TRBJ1-5; D may be TRBD1 (6 bases). CDR3 size: 14 residues. V was clipped by 5 bases and J by 0 bases, with 9 bases between them. Germline V gives CDR1 SGHRS, CDR2 YFSETQ. CDR3 region: CASRRDISNQPQHF. In nucleotides, the CDR3 is TGCGCCAGCAGACGGGACATTAGCAATCAGCCCCAGCATTTT.

This clone was picked up a small number of times. V is TRBV11-2 and J is TRBJ2-5; 9 nucleotides align to TRBD2. CDR1 is SGHAT and CDR2 is FQNNGV in the germline V gene. With V trimmed by 5 bases and J by 4 bases, 11 bases remained unmatched. The CDR3 extends over 16 amino acids. CDR3 coding DNA: TGTGCCAGCAGCATGCTAACCAGCGGGGGGACAGAGACCCAGTACTTC. Translation: CASSMLTSGGTETQYF.